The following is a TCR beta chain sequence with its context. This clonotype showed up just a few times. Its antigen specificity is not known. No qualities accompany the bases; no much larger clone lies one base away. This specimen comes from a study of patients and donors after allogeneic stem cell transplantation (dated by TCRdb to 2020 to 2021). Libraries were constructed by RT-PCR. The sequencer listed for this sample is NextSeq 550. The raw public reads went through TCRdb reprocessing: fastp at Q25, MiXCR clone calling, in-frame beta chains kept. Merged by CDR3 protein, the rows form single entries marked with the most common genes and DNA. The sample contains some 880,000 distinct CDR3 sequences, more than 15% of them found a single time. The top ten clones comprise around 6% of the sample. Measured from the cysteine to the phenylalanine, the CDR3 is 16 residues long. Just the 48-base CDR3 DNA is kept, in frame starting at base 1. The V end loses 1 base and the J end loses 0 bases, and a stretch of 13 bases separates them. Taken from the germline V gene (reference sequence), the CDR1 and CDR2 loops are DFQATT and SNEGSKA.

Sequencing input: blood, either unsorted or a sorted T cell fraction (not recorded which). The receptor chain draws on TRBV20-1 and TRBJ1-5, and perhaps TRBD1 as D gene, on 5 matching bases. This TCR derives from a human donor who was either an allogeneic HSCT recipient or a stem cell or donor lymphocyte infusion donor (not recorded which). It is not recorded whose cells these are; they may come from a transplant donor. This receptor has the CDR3 CSARGRAYYSNQPQHF. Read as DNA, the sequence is TGCAGTGCTAGAGGCAGGGCGTATTATAGCAATCAGCCCCAGCATTTT.